The rows below give T cell receptor beta chains drawn from one sample of a study of blood T cell repertoires in COVID-19. The assay was immunoSEQ multiplex PCR, and TCRdb's table has in-frame clones only and misses some. Found here are hundreds of thousands of clones, approximately 89% of them singletons; the top ten hold around 12%. Sequencing used peripheral blood. All receptors derive from a woman in her sixties with acute or convalescent COVID-19. Both conserved end residues are part of each CDR3. D genes are given only for firm matches. Only some rows state a clone size, as once, few, many or a class for expanded clones.

J | D | size | V | CDR3 | DNA
TRBJ2-3 | - | - | TRBV11-3 | CASSPRGGGAKDTQYF | TGTGCCAGCAGCCCCCGGGGCGGGGGCGCGAAAGATACGCAGTATTTT
TRBJ1-2 | - | - | TRBV10-3 | CAISESTAGGYTF | TGTGCCATCAGTGAGTCGACGGCGGGAGGCTACACCTTC
TRBJ2-2 | TRBD1 | - | TRBV7-2 | CASVENRGIHWELFF | TGTGCCAGCGTCGAGAACAGGGGAATCCATTGGGAGCTGTTTTTT
TRBJ1-1 | TRBD1 | - | TRBV19 | CASNPRQGLEAFF | TGTGCCAGTAACCCTCGACAGGGGCTGGAAGCTTTCTTT
TRBJ1-1 | - | - | TRBV9 | CASSVGGREVTEAFF | TGTGCCAGCAGCGTAGGAGGACGGGAGGTCACTGAAGCTTTCTTT
TRBJ2-2 | TRBD2 | - | TRBV7-2 | CASSLKILAGTGELFF | TGTGCCAGCAGCTTGAAGATTCTAGCGGGCACCGGGGAGCTGTTTTTT
TRBJ2-2 | TRBD2 | - | TRBV3-1/TRBV3-2 | CASSHLTSGGNTGELFF | TGTGCCAGCAGCCACCTAACTAGCGGGGGTAACACCGGGGAGCTGTTTTTT
TRBJ1-1 | TRBD1 | - | TRBV5-5 | CASSQGQGVSTEAFF | TGTGCCAGCAGCCAAGGACAGGGGGTAAGCACTGAAGCTTTCTTT
TRBJ2-7 | TRBD2 | - | TRBV19 | CASSTSGRVFEQYF | TGTGCCAGTAGCACTAGCGGGAGGGTCTTTGAGCAGTACTTC
TRBJ2-3 | - | once | TRBV7-9 | CASSLVNRISTDTQYF | TGTGCCAGCAGCTTAGTTAACAGAATATCCACAGATACGCAGTATTTT
TRBJ1-6 | - | few | TRBV29-1 | CSAGRGTGYNSPLHF | TGCAGCGCTGGGAGGGGGACCGGTTATAATTCACCCCTCCACTTT
TRBJ2-5 | - | - | TRBV29-1 | CSVEFLDSQETQYF | TGCAGCGTTGAATTTCTAGACAGCCAAGAGACCCAGTACTTC
TRBJ1-1 | - | few | TRBV30 | CAWSSSSTGNTEAFF | TGTGCCTGGAGTTCCTCCTCGACGGGGAACACTGAAGCTTTCTTT
TRBJ2-5 | - | - | TRBV7-7 | CASSPEWQGSQETQYF | TGTGCTAGCAGCCCGGAGTGGCAGGGATCCCAAGAGACCCAGTACTTC
TRBJ1-1 | TRBD1 | - | TRBV27 | CASSLGGQGLEAFF | TGTGCCAGCAGTTTGGGTGGACAGGGGCTTGAAGCTTTCTTT
TRBJ2-7 | - | - | TRBV7-2 | CASSSRGGSAEQYF | TGTGCCAGCAGCAGCCGTGGGGGGTCTGCCGAGCAGTACTTC
TRBJ1-1 | TRBD1 | - | TRBV7-2 | CASSSGGITEAFF | TGTGCCAGCAGTTCAGGGGGTATCACTGAAGCTTTCTTT
TRBJ1-1 | - | once | TRBV28 | CASSLSGNTEAFF | TGTGCCAGCAGTTTAAGCGGTAACACTGAAGCTTTCTTT
TRBJ1-1 | - | - | TRBV9 | CASSAASGVARTEAFF | TGTGCCAGCAGCGCCGCGAGCGGGGTCGCGAGGACTGAAGCTTTCTTT
TRBJ1-6 | - | once | TRBV4-2 | CASRRTVNSPLHF | TGTGCCAGCAGGCGGACAGTTAATTCACCCCTCCACTTT
TRBJ2-7 | TRBD1 | - | TRBV29-1 | CSVDDRVGTYF | TGCAGCGTTGATGACAGGGTCGGGACCTACTTC
TRBJ2-3 | TRBD2 | - | TRBV7-9 | CASSRTRGLAQYTDTQYF | TGTGCCAGCAGCCGAACGCGAGGACTAGCGCAATACACAGATACGCAGTATTTT
TRBJ1-4 | - | - | TRBV4-1 | CASSRGVGEKLFF | TGCGCCAGCAGCCGGGGCGTAGGGGAAAAACTGTTTTTT
TRBJ1-6 | TRBD1 | once | TRBV5-1 | CATIRGDRGHYNSPLHF | TGCGCCACAATCAGGGGGGACAGGGGCCATTATAATTCACCCCTCCACTTT
TRBJ2-2 | TRBD1 | - | TRBV11-2 | CASRGQGQGSGELFF | TGTGCCAGCAGAGGACAGGGACAGGGGTCCGGGGAGCTGTTTTTT
TRBJ1-1 | - | - | TRBV19 | CASSRNTEAFF | TGTGCCAGTTCGAGAAACACTGAAGCTTTCTTT
TRBJ1-4 | - | - | TRBV27 | CASSGGEKLFF | TGTGCCAGTTCGGGGGGGGAAAAACTGTTTTTT
TRBJ1-6 | TRBD1 | - | TRBV28 | CASSLWRAGGQAYVSPLHF | TGTGCCAGCAGTTTATGGAGGGCTGGGGGACAGGCGTATGTTTCACCCCTCCACTTT
TRBJ2-1 | - | - | TRBV3-1/TRBV3-2 | CASSQDMTSKQFF | TGTGCCAGCAGCCAAGATATGACTAGTAAGCAGTTCTTC
TRBJ2-3 | TRBD1 | - | TRBV4-2 | CASNDRGKFADTQYF | TGTGCCAGCAACGACAGGGGAAAATTTGCAGATACGCAGTATTTT
TRBJ1-3 | - | - | TRBV7-9 | CASRPGRAGNTIYF | TGTGCCAGCAGGCCAGGGCGTGCTGGAAACACCATATATTTT
TRBJ1-4 | TRBD1 | few | TRBV7-6 | CASSYGTGGFTNEKLFF | TGTGCCAGCAGCTACGGGACAGGGGGCTTCACTAATGAAAAACTGTTTTTT
TRBJ1-1 | TRBD1 | - | TRBV18 | CASSPRQGVNTEAFF | TGTGCCAGCTCACCGAGACAGGGCGTGAACACTGAAGCTTTCTTT
TRBJ2-7 | - | - | TRBV4-2 | CASSQDLGVRDRYYEQYF | TGTGCCAGCAGCCAAGATTTAGGGGTGCGGGACAGATACTACGAGCAGTACTTC
TRBJ2-2 | TRBD2 | - | TRBV11-3 | CASSLSLRGGGETGELFF | TGTGCCAGCAGCTTAAGTTTGCGGGGGGGCGGTGAGACCGGGGAGCTGTTTTTT